Given below is one T cell receptor beta chain in context. What it binds is unknown. These data originate in a study of T cell responses to AZD1222 COVID-19 vaccine. Study-level findings and limits: A mostly white British donor set with more females was recruited, and clonal diversity was possibly underestimated. There were vaccine-associated CD4 TCRs across spike, dominant at 160-218 and 743-854. Within unmutated variant regions lay the reported targets of nearly half of spike-specific TCRs.

The V end lost 5 bases, the J end lost 1 base, and 16 bases lay between the germline ends. The CDR3 sequence is 16 residues long. Germline CDR1 SNHLY, CDR2 FYNNEI. The method was immunoSEQ multiplex PCR; TCRdb's version includes in-frame clones alone and lacks a portion of them. The sample records some 150,000 clones, approximately 90% being singletons. Pooling covered second doses at about 4 or about 12 weeks. The V gene is TRBV2, the J gene TRBJ2-3; tentative D call: TRBD1 (5 bases). Source: peripheral blood, taken 28 days after the second AZD1222 dose. This clonotype originated in an adult who received the AZD1222 COVID-19 vaccine. CDR3: CASSPTRGRGTDTQYF. The CDR3 DNA reads TGTGCCAGCAGTCCCACCCGTGGCAGGGGCACAGATACGCAGTATTTT.